This T cell receptor beta chain is drawn from a study of blood T cell repertoires in COVID-19. Study-level background: Acute-phase and convalescent COVID-19 samples originated in the United States, Italy and Spain.

Germline trimming cut 6 bases from V and 1 base from J; bases unmatched to any gene: 6. The CDR3 covers 14 residues. Germline V lookup: CDR1 LNHDA, CDR2 SQIVND (reference sequence). The protocol was immunoSEQ multiplex PCR, while the TCRdb copy is restricted to in-frame clones and leaves out a portion. The sample has 45,000 or so clones, approximately 85% seen once. The rearrangement links TRBV19 to TRBJ2-7; TRBD2 agrees at 7 bases. This sequence was found in a human donor in a cohort sampled during active COVID-19. The sequencing input was peripheral blood. The CDR3 DNA sequence: TGTGCCAGTAGGCGGGGGTCTAGATCCTACGAGCAGTACTTC. Protein sequence: CASRRGSRSYEQYF.